This T cell receptor beta chain is from a study of T-cell reconstitution after alpha-beta-depleted transplantation in children. CDR1 is KGHSH and CDR2 is LQKENI in the germline V gene. V lost 2 bases and J 1 base, leaving 6 bases between the germline ends. There are 14 residues in the CDR3. This clonotype occurred a few times. It was with unique molecular identifiers that the TCRbeta library was prepared. TCRdb re-called the PCR reads with MiXCR, one entry per CDR3 protein. The sample lists approximately 130,000 distinct CDR3 sequences; roughly 9% were seen once. The sample consisted of PBMCs, mostly from graft donor cells, taken 180 days after TCRalphabeta/CD19-depleted stem cell transplant. The chain recombines TRBV18 with TRBJ2-1, with no clear D. This sequence was found in a girl under three years old who had a stem cell transplant for combined immunodeficiency, so the T cells may come from the graft donor. In nucleotides, the CDR3 is TGTGCCAGCTCACCATCGAAGTCCTACAATGAGCAGTTCTTC. Encoded protein: CASSPSKSYNEQFF.